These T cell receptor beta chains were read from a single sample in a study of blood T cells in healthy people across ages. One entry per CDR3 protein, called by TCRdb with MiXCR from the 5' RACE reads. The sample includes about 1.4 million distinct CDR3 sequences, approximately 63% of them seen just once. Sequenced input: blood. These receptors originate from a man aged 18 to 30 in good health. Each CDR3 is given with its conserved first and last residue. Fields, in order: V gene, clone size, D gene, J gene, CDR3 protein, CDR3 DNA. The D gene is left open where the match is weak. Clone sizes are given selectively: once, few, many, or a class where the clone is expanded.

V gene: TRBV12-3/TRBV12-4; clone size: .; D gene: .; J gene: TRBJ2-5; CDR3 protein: CASSATGTGWEQYF; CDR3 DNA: TGTGCCAGCAGCGCGACCGGGACCGGTTGGGAGCAGTACTTC
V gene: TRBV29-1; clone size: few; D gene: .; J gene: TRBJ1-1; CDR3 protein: CSAEENTEAFF; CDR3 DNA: TGCAGCGCCGAGGAGAACACTGAAGCTTTCTTT
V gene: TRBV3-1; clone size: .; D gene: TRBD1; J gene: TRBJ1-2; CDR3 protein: CASRGTDSNYGYTF; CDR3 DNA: TGTGCCAGCAGAGGGACAGACTCTAACTATGGCTACACCTTC
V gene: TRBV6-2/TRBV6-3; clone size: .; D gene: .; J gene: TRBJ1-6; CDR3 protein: CASSYVATTYNSPLHF; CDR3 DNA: TGTGCCAGCAGTTACGTTGCCACCACCTATAATTCACCCCTCCACTTT
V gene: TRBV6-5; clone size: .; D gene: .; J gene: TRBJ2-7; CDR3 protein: CASSGGSGEQYF; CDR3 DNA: TGTGCCAGCAGTGGGGGGAGCGGCGAGCAGTACTTC
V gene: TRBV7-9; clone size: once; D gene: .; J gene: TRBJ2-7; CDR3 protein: CASSLTGPPNNEQYF; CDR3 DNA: TGTGCCAGCAGCTTAACCGGGCCCCCAAACAATGAGCAGTACTTC
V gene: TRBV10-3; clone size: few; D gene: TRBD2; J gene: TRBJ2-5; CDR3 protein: CAISEPGLAGETQYF; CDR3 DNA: TGTGCCATCAGTGAACCCGGACTAGCAGGGGAGACCCAGTACTTC
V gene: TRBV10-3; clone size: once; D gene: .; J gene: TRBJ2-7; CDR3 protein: CAISESVFETSEQYF; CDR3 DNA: TGTGCCATCAGTGAGTCCGTATTTGAAACTAGCGAGCAGTACTTC
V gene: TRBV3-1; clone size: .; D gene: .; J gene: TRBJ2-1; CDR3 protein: CASSHPGREILFF; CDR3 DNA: TGTGCCAGCAGCCATCCCGGGCGGGAAATATTGTTCTTC
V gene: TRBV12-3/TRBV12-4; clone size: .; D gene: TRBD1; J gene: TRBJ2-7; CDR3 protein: CASSSGTGPLVYEQYF; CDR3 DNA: TGTGCCAGCAGTTCGGGGACAGGGCCATTAGTATACGAGCAGTACTTC
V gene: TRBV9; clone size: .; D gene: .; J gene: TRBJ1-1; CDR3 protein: CASGLTFNTEAFF; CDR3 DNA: TGTGCCAGCGGCTTGACCTTCAACACTGAAGCTTTCTTT
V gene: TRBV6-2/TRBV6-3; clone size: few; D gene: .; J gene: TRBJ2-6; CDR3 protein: CASSSRAEGANVLTF; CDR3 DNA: TGTGCCAGCAGCTCCCGAGCCGAGGGGGCCAACGTCCTGACTTTC
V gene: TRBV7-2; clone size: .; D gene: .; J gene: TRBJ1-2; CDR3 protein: CASSLDLGWYGYTF; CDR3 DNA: TGTGCCAGCAGCTTAGATTTGGGGTGGTATGGCTACACCTTC
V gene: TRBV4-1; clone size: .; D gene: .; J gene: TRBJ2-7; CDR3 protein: CASSLGLGSEQYF; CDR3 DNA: TGCGCCAGCAGCCTGGGTCTCGGGAGCGAGCAGTACTTC
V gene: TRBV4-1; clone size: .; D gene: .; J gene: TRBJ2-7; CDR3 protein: CASSPWAGFEQYF; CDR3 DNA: TGCGCCAGCAGCCCATGGGCGGGTTTCGAGCAGTACTTC
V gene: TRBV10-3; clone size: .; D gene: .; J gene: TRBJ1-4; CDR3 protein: CAINTEAGEKLFF; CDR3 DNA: TGTGCCATCAACACGGAGGCGGGGGAAAAACTGTTTTTT
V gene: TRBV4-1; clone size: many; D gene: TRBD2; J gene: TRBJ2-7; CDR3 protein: CASSQVRGDYEQYF; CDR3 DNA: TGCGCCAGCAGCCAAGTTCGGGGGGACTACGAGCAGTACTTC
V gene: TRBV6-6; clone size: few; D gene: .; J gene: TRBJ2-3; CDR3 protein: CASSYSVPDTQYF; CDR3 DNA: TGTGCCAGCAGTTACTCGGTTCCAGATACGCAGTATTTT
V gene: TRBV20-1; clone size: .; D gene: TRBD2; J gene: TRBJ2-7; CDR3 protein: CSARSTSGAYEQYF; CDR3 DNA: TGCAGTGCTAGGTCTACTAGCGGAGCCTACGAGCAGTACTTC
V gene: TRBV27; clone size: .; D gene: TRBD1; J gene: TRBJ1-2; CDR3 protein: CASRILGGGQYGYTF; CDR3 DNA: TGTGCCAGCAGGATTCTGGGGGGGGGACAGTATGGCTACACCTTC
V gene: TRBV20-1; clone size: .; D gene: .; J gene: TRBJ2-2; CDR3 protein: CSARPKGNTGELFF; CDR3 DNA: TGCAGTGCTAGGCCCAAGGGGAACACCGGGGAGCTGTTTTTT
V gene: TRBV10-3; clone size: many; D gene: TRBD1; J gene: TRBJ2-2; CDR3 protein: CATMTGVPGELFF; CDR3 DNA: TGTGCCACCATGACAGGGGTCCCCGGGGAGCTGTTTTTT
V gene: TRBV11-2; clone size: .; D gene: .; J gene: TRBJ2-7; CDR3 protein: CASTWEQGGYEQYF; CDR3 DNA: TGTGCCAGCACCTGGGAACAGGGGGGGTACGAGCAGTACTTC
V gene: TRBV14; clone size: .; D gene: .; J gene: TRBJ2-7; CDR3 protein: CASSQDKGWSSYEQYF; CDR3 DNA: TGTGCCAGCAGCCAAGATAAGGGATGGAGCTCCTACGAGCAGTACTTC
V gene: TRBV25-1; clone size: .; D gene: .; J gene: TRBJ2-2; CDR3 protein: CASSEGHRFTGELFF; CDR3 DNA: TGTGCCAGCAGTGAAGGACACCGCTTCACCGGGGAGCTGTTTTTT
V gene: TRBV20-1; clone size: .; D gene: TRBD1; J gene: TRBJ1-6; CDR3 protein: CSARAGQDNSPLHF; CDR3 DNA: TGCAGTGCTAGAGCGGGACAGGATAATTCACCCCTCCACTTT
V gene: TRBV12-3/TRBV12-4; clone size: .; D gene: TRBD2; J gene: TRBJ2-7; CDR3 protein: CASSSLADRQGGQYF; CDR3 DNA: TGTGCCAGCAGTTCCCTAGCGGATAGGCAGGGAGGCCAGTACTTC
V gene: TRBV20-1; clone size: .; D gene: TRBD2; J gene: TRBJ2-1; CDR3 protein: CSARLSRSGGIYNEQFF; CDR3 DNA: TGCAGTGCTAGACTTTCGCGTAGCGGGGGAATATACAATGAGCAGTTCTTC
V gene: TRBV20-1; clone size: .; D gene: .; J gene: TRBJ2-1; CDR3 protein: CSAQGGDSSYNEQFF; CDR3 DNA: TGCAGTGCCCAGGGCGGTGATAGCTCCTACAATGAGCAGTTCTTC
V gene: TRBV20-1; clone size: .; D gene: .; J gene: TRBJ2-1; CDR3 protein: CSARKGGSGPLYNEQFF; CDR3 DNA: TGCAGTGCTAGAAAAGGGGGTAGCGGACCGCTGTACAATGAGCAGTTCTTC
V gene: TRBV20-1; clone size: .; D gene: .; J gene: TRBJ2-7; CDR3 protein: CSATSEPYEQYF; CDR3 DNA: TGCAGTGCTACAAGTGAGCCCTACGAGCAGTACTTC
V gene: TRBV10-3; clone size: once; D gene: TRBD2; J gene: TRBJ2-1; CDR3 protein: CATMGTSLGDNGQFF; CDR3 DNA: TGTGCCACCATGGGGACTAGCTTGGGGGACAATGGGCAGTTCTTC
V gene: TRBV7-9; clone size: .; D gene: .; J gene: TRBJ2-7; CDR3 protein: CASGSTETPYEQYF; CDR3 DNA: TGTGCCAGCGGATCGACAGAAACCCCTTACGAGCAGTACTTC
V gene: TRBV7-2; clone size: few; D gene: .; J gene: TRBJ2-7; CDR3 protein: CASSRLGSSVQYF; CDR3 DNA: TGTGCCAGCAGCCGATTAGGGTCTAGCGTGCAGTACTTC
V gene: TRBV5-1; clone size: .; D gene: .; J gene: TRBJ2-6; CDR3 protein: CASSVDGNGANVLTF; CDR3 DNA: TGCGCCAGCAGCGTAGATGGAAATGGGGCCAACGTCCTGACTTTC
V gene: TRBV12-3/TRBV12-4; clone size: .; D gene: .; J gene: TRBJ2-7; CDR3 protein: CASSLGASSREQYF; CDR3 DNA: TGTGCCAGCAGCCTCGGGGCAAGCAGTCGCGAGCAGTACTTC
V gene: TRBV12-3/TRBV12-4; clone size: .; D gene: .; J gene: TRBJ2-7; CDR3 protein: CASSLGGLSSYEQYF; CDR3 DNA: TGTGCCAGCAGTTTGGGGGGTCTTAGCTCCTACGAGCAGTACTTC
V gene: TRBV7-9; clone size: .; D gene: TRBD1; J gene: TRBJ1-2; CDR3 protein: CASSSPGQPLIDGYTF; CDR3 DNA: TGTGCCAGCAGCTCCCCGGGACAGCCACTTATTGATGGCTACACCTTC
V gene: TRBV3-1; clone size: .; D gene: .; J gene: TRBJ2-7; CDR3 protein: CASSQDTQRWDYEQYF; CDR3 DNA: TGTGCCAGCAGCCAAGATACCCAGCGGTGGGACTACGAGCAGTACTTC
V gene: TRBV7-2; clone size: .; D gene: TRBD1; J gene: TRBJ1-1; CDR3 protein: CASTSVPIQGAYTEAFF; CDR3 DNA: TGTGCCAGCACCTCAGTACCTATACAGGGGGCGTACACTGAAGCTTTCTTT
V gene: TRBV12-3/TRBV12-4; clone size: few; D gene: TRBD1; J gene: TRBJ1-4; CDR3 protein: CASSLTTGEGEKLFF; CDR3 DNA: TGTGCCAGCAGTTTAACTACAGGGGAAGGGGAAAAACTGTTTTTT
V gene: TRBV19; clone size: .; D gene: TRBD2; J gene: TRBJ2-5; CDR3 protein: CASSPHKAGGFGETQYF; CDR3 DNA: TGTGCCAGTAGCCCCCATAAAGCGGGAGGGTTTGGGGAGACCCAGTACTTC
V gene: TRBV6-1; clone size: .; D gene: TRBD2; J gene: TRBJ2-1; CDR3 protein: CASSQLAGGFNEQFF; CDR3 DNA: TGTGCCAGCAGTCAACTAGCGGGGGGTTTTAATGAGCAGTTCTTC
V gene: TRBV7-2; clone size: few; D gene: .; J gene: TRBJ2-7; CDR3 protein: CASSYHPGHSLLTSYEQYF; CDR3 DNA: TGTGCCAGCAGCTACCACCCGGGACACTCATTGCTCACTTCCTACGAGCAGTACTTC
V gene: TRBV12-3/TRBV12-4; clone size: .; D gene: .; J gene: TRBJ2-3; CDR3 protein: CANPGRAGDTQYF; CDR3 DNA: TGTGCCAACCCCGGGCGTGCGGGGGATACGCAGTATTTT
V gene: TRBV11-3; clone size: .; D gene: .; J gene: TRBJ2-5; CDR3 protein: CASSLDVGPQETQYF; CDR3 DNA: TGTGCCAGCAGCTTAGATGTGGGCCCCCAAGAGACCCAGTACTTC
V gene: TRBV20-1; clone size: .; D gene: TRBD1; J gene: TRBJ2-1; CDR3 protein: CSALLGQDHNEQFF; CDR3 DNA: TGCAGTGCCCTCCTCGGACAGGACCACAATGAGCAGTTCTTC